The present T cell receptor beta chain was sequenced within a study of blood T cells in healthy people across ages. In regard to this clonotype: Its antigen is unknown.

Combining a sample-barcoded 5' primer with a J-beta primer mix, a second PCR ran for roughly 7 to 11 cycles. TCRdb used MiXCR to reprocess the 5' RACE reads, holding one entry per CDR3 protein. Of approximately 800,000 distinct CDR3 sequences in the sample, approximately 65% are singletons; the top ten hold 25% to 30%. Broader study findings: More naive CD4+ cells and higher diversity were found in long-lived than in aged donors. Unsorted PBMC input precluded a conclusive naive versus antigen-experienced comparison. Significant beta diversity loss was already apparent by age roughly 40, declining roughly linearly.

Germline V lookup: CDR1 SQVTM, CDR2 ANQGSEA. Trimming removed 4 bases from V and 8 bases from J; junction bases left unmatched: 6. The CDR3 contains 14 residues. The specimen was blood. The source of this sequence is a man between 25 and 39 years old in good health. The genes are TRBV29-1 and TRBJ2-1, with 12 nucleotides matching TRBD1. CDR3 DNA: TGCAGCGTTGTTCCGGGACAGGGGGCCTATGAGCAGTTCTTC. Translation gives CSVVPGQGAYEQFF.